This entry concerns a single T cell receptor (beta chain). The PCR contained 60 Vbeta and 13 Jbeta primers. The method was immunoSEQ multiplex PCR; TCRdb's version includes in-frame clones alone and lacks a portion of them. Of 100,000 to 150,000 clones in the sample, around three quarters were seen once. This entry comes from a study of cytomegalovirus exposure and HLA in healthy donors. The sample was PBMCs. This clonotype was obtained from a female donor in good health and CMV-seronegative.

CDR3 sequence: CASSPRSGVKEQFF. In DNA, the CDR3 is TGTGCCAGCTCACCACGATCGGGGGTCAAGGAGCAGTTCTTC. The chain recombines TRBV18 with TRBJ2-1, with a tentative D call TRBD2 (6 bases). Looked up from germline, CDR1 is KGHSH and CDR2 is LQKENI. CDR3 length: 14 residues. Deletions cut 1 base from V and 10 bases from J, with 14 bases between.